One and the same sample provided the 17 T cell receptor beta chains below, sequenced in a study of blood T cell repertoires in COVID-19. Repertoires were generated with immunoSEQ multiplex PCR, while TCRdb's copy carries only in-frame clones and drops some. The data contain 130,000 to 150,000 clones, roughly 84% of them singletons. Sequenced: PBMCs or T cells enriched from blood (not recorded which). Every receptor here comes from a woman aged 45-60 years who had been exposed to COVID-19.

The chain employs TRBV27 and TRBJ2-5; 11 bases line up with TRBD1. Germline CDR1 reads MNHEY; CDR2 reads SMNVEV (reference sequence). The ends lost 5 bases at V and 6 bases at J; junction bases unmatched: 5. The CDR3 spans 14 residues. This CDR3 reads CASSPGTGGKTQYF. In nucleotides, the CDR3 is TGTGCCAGCAGTCCCGGGACAGGGGGTAAGACCCAGTACTTC.

The CDR3 DNA is TGTGCCAGCAGTTATGGGTGGGGAGCAGCGGCCCAGCATTTT. It is translated as CASSYGWGAAAQHF. The rearrangement uses TRBV6-2 or TRBV6-3 and TRBJ1-5; no clear D. Germline V lookup: CDR1 MNHEY, CDR2 SVGEGT. The length of the CDR3 is 14 residues. V was shortened by 3 bases and J by 11 bases, with 17 bases between the two germline ends.

This clone was counted once. The chain joins TRBV5-1 to TRBJ1-2, with 7 positions matching TRBD1. The germline V gene has CDR1 SGHRS and CDR2 YFSETQ. This CDR3 has 14 residues. Trimming removed 2 bases from V and 7 bases from J; junction bases left unmatched: 8. Here the CDR3 DNA reads TGCGCCAGCAGCTTTGACGACAGGGTGTTTGGCTACACCTTC. This sequence encodes CASSFDDRVFGYTF.

The gene calls are TRBV13 and TRBJ2-1, with D possibly TRBD2 on 5 matching bases. The CDR3 is made up of 19 amino acids. The germline V gene has CDR1 PRHDT and CDR2 FYEKMQ (reference sequence). Trimming stripped 2 bases from V and 13 bases from J, with 33 bases between. The CDR3 DNA follows: TGTGCCAGCAGCTTATCAGGTACCGTTGTTACAATGAGCGGCAGTCTCCAGTTCTTC. Encoded protein: CASSLSGTVVTMSGSLQFF.

This clone has a handful of counts. The chain recombines TRBV10-2 with TRBJ2-1; TRBD1 matches at 9 bases. The CDR3 sequence is 15 residues long. Germline-derived CDR1 and CDR2 are WSHSY and SAAADI. The ends lost 6 bases at V and 2 bases at J; junction bases unmatched: 5. The chain's CDR3 is CASREGTGPYNEQFF. The DNA of the CDR3 is TGCGCCAGCAGGGAAGGGACAGGGCCCTACAATGAGCAGTTCTTC.

The chain employs TRBV19 and TRBJ1-5, with D hard to call. V was shortened by 3 bases and J by 1 base, with 10 bases between the two germline ends. Germline CDR1 and CDR2: LNHDA and SQIVND (reference sequence). The CDR3 loop spans 15 amino acids. The CDR3 nucleotides read TGTGCCAGTAGTATCGAGGCAGAGAGCAATCAGCCCCAGCATTTT. Its protein is CASSIEAESNQPQHF.

The CDR3 nucleotides read TGTGCCAGCAGTTACTCGCTACCCATGAACACTGAAGCTTTCTTT. This encodes CASSYSLPMNTEAFF. V and J are TRBV6-5 and TRBJ1-1; no clear D gene. The V gene's germline CDR1 is MNHEY and CDR2 SVGAGI. This CDR3 is 15 amino acids long. Trimming pared 0 bases from V and 0 bases from J, leaving 8 bases between.

This clone was seen once. This chain links TRBV11-2 with TRBJ1-3; D possibly corresponds to TRBD1 (6 bases). Per the germline V gene, CDR1 is SGHAT and CDR2 is FQNNGV. The CDR3 sequence is 13 residues long. Trimming took off 0 bases at V and 8 bases at J, with 8 bases between the two ends. The CDR3 spells CASSLDRGHTIYF. The CDR3 bases are TGTGCCAGCAGCTTAGACAGGGGCCACACCATATATTTT.

This chain joins TRBV29-1 and TRBJ2-1; 7 nucleotides agree with TRBD2. This CDR3 is 16 amino acids long. The ends lost 3 bases at V and 5 bases at J; junction bases unmatched: 13. Germline V gene data show CDR1 as SQVTM and CDR2 as ANQGSEA. CDR3 loop: CSVDPLANPSNNEQFF. The CDR3 DNA is TGCAGCGTTGACCCACTAGCGAACCCCTCTAACAATGAGCAGTTCTTC.

J is TRBJ1-2 and V is TRBV25-1; 7 nucleotides line up with TRBD1. The CDR3 length is 12 residues. Looked up from germline, CDR1 is MGHDK and CDR2 is SYGVNS. Trimming took 7 bases from V and 8 from J; bases not matched to a gene: 7. CDR3 loop: CASKPSGGGYTF. The CDR3 region has the DNA TGTGCCAGCAAACCATCAGGGGGAGGCTACACCTTC.

The V call is TRBV6-1, the J call TRBJ2-7, with 10 bases fitting TRBD1. V was clipped by 6 bases and J by 5 bases; unmatched bases: 7. This CDR3 comprises 14 residues. Germline CDR1 and CDR2: MNHNS and SASEGT. CDR3 sequence (DNA): TGTGCCAGCAGACCGGGACAGGGGAGAGACGAGCAGTACTTC. This codes for CASRPGQGRDEQYF.

The gene calls are TRBV7-2 and TRBJ1-1; TRBD1 matches 8 bases. The germline gives CDR1 SGHTA, CDR2 FQGNSA. The CDR3 loop spans 13 amino acids. J gave up 4 bases and V 7 bases, and 5 bases lay outside the gene matches. The CDR3 loop is CASKTGVATEAFF. The CDR3 DNA reads TGTGCCAGCAAGACAGGGGTCGCCACTGAAGCTTTCTTT.

This clone was observed a handful of times. The V gene is TRBV4-1, the J gene TRBJ1-5, with D hard to call. CDR3 length equals 16 residues. With 1 base removed from V and 1 base from J, the gap between germline ends came to 11 bases. Germline values: CDR1 MGHRA, CDR2 YSYEKL. The CDR3 loop is CASSQGREASNQPQHF. CDR3 in DNA: TGCGCCAGCAGCCAAGGCCGGGAGGCGAGCAATCAGCCCCAGCATTTT.

This rearrangement joins TRBV5-1 to TRBJ1-2, with D perhaps matching TRBD1 (6 bases). With 0 bases removed from V and 8 bases from J, the gap between germline ends came to 20 bases. The germline gives CDR1 SGHRS, CDR2 YFSETQ. The CDR3 covers 16 residues. CDR3 sequence (DNA): TGCGCCAGCAGCTTGGAGGTTAGGGCAGGGGTGCAGGGCTACACCTTC. This sequence encodes CASSLEVRAGVQGYTF. Complete variable domain (other parts from reference TRBV5-1 and TRBJ1-2): KAGVTQTPRYLIKTRGQQVTLSCSPISGHRSVSWYQQTPGQGLQFLFEYFSETQRNKGNFPGRFSGRQFSNSRSEMNVSTLELGDSALYLCASSLEVRAGVQGYTFGSGTRLTVV.

The chain carries TRBV6-2 or TRBV6-3 and TRBJ1-6, with D unresolved. This CDR3 is built from 13 residues. V lost 2 bases, J lost 7 bases, and 6 bases lay in between. CDR1 is MNHEY and CDR2 is SVGEGT in the germline V gene. The CDR3 DNA is TGTGCCAGCAGTTACGCGGAAAATTCACCCCTCCACTTT. This sequence encodes CASSYAENSPLHF.

The chain uses TRBV11-2 and TRBJ2-1; tentative D call: TRBD1 (5 bases). V lost 3 bases and J 6 bases, leaving 9 bases between the germline ends. Germline V gives CDR1 SGHAT, CDR2 FQNNGV. The CDR3 sequence is 13 residues long. CDR3 nucleotide sequence: TGTGCCAGCAGCTTGGGCAGGGTCAATGAGCAGTTCTTC. Protein: CASSLGRVNEQFF.

V gene TRBV6-2 or TRBV6-3 combines with J gene TRBJ2-7; perhaps TRBD2 as D (5 bases). Deletions cut 4 bases from V and 7 bases from J, with 14 bases between. This CDR3 is built from 13 residues. The germline CDR1 and CDR2 sequences are MNHEY and SVGEGT. CDR3 DNA: TGTGCCAGCAGTTCTAAGATCCGCGGGGAGCAGTACTTC. This translates into CASSSKIRGEQYF.